This T cell receptor (beta chain) was retrieved from a study of beta chain features in type 1 diabetes listed by TCRdb under 2018. Looking at the study overall: No differences in mean age, gender distribution, total cell number or subset yield were found between patients and healthy donors. Across all samples, 90 million to 130 million sorted cells were examined, and cell number per subset correlated strongly with RNA yield. In the study, recently diagnosed type 1 diabetes patients and matched healthy donors were compared on the TCRB repertoires of their sorted circulating CD4+ T cell subsets. Naive and central memory subsets were obtained from all 30 or so donors, but regulatory and stem cell-like memory subsets were isolated from only 8 patients and roughly eight healthy donors.

From each donor, a single peripheral blood sample of about 100 mL on average was drawn into heparinised tubes. A BD FACSAria II was used to sort naive, central memory, regulatory and stem cell-like memory CD4+ T cells with a panel that included CD45RO, CCR7, CD25, CD127, CD95 and CD27. A purity above 95% was achieved for all sorted populations. PBMCs were isolated immediately by Lymphoprep density gradient centrifugation and stained directly without culture. Samples were stained and sorted in pairs, with one healthy donor and one patient per experiment, so that batch effects were minimized. Findings and caveats that apply to the study as a whole: At VDJ recombination sites, type 1 diabetes patients had fewer insertions and more deleted nucleotides, which implies abnormalities in thymic rearrangement. Because the HLA sub-analyses included only small numbers of individuals, any influence of HLA type on TCRB rearrangement was left unresolved. Naive, central memory and regulatory TCRB repertoires appeared to be more similar among patients than among healthy donors. Type 1 diabetes patients showed a moderate but significant shortening of TCRB CDR3 length in all four CD4+ subsets. Shorter templates might be favored by PCR, yet because patient and control samples were amplified and corrected together, any such skew would affect both groups equally. Because cDNA was sequenced instead of genomic DNA, activated cells with high expression could be over-represented, although the groups did not differ in activation or CD3 levels.

CDR1 MDHEN and CDR2 SYDVKM were looked up in the germline V gene. Counted from cysteine to phenylalanine, this CDR3 has 14 amino acids. Only the CDR3 part of the read is kept: 42 bases, read in frame from the first base. Trimming leaves V shorter by 5 bases and J shorter by 3 bases, with the junction holding 6 bases beyond the gene matches. Only a few counts were recorded for this clone. This receptor's antigen is unknown. It has no much larger one-base neighbor in the sample; base qualities were not kept. Other DNA sequences within the sample encode an identical CDR3. The entire amount of isolated RNA was reverse transcribed using the High Capacity cDNA Reverse Transcription Kit, so the sequenced TCRB transcripts were expressed ones. Deep immunoSEQ sequencing was performed on naive, central memory and regulatory T cell samples, with an average of roughly 3.3 million total reads per sample. After sorted cells were lysed in RLT buffer, RNA was extracted with DNase-treated RNeasy Micro or Mini kits, with the choice depending on cell number. Each cell subset was processed separately to prevent cross-contamination, with patient and healthy donor samples processed together. Using the immunoSEQ multiplex PCR, TCRB sequences were amplified from cDNA into 87-bp fragments spanning the CDR3 region. Sequencing of the amplicons was performed on the Illumina HiSeq platform. For the original study's pipeline: PCR bias was computationally corrected using synthetic template baselines, reads within Hamming distance 2 were collapsed, and singletons that could not be merged were discarded. Reads were aligned to IMGT to assign V, D and J genes, CDR3 length, and insertions or deletions at six rearrangement sites. Within each subset, clonotype counts were normalized to the number of sorted cells before true diversity and Gini coefficients were calculated with the tcR R package. The overlap coefficient, calculated on TCRB nucleotide sequences, was used to quantify repertoire sharing. Out-of-frame TCRB sequences from naive cells were analyzed as a proxy for the pre-selection repertoire. Here the immuneACCESS table is served through TCRdb, limited to in-frame sequences with V and J called. Missing clones are a known gap in these copies; in checked studies unresolved V genes cover under half, and the rest lacks a known reason. That table supplies the V and J calls and clone size; D and trimming were determined from the DNA. A total of 900,000 or so clones appear in this sample, around a sixth of them only once. About 0.02% of the sample comes from the top ten.

Sequenced input: naive CD4+ T cells from blood. The cell subset or site label corresponds to: true naive CD4+ T cells. This chain is built from TRBV28 and TRBJ2-7, with 8 central nucleotides matching TRBD1. The receptor comes from a young woman in good health. DNA sequence: TGTGCCAGCAGTCCCGACAGGGGATTCTACGAGCAGTACTTC. It codes for CASSPDRGFYEQYF.